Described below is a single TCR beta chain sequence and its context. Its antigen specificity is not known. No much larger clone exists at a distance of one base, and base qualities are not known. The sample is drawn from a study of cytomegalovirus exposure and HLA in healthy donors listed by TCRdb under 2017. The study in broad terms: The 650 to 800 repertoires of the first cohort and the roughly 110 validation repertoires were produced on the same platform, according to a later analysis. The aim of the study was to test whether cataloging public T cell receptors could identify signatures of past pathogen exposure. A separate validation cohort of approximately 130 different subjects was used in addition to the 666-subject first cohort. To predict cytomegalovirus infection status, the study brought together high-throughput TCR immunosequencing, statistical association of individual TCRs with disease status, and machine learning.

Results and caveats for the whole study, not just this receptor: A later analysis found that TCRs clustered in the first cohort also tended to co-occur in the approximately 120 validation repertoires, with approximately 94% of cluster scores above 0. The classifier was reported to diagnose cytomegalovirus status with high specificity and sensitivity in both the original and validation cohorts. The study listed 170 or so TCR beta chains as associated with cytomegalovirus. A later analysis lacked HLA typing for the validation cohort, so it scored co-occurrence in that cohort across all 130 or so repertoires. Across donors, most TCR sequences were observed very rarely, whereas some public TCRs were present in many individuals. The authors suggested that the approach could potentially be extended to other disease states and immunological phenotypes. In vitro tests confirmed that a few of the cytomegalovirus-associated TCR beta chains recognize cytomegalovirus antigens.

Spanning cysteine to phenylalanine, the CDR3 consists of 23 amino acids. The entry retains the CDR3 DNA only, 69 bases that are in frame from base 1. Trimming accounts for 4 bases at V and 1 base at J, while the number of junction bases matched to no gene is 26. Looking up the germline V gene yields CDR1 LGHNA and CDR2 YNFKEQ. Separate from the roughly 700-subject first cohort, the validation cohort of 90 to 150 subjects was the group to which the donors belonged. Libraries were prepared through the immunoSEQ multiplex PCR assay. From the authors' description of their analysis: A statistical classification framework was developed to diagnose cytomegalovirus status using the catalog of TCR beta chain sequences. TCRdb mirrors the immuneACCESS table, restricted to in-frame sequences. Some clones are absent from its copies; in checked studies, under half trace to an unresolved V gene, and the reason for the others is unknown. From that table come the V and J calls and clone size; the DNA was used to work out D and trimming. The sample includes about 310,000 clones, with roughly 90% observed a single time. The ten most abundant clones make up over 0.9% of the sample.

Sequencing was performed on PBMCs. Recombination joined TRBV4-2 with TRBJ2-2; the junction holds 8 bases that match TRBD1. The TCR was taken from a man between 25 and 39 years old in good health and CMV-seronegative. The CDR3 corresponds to CASSLKGRDLIFTGTGNTGELFF. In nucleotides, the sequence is TGTGCCAGCAGCCTAAAGGGCCGGGATCTTATATTCACCGGGACAGGGAACACCGGGGAGCTGTTTTTT.